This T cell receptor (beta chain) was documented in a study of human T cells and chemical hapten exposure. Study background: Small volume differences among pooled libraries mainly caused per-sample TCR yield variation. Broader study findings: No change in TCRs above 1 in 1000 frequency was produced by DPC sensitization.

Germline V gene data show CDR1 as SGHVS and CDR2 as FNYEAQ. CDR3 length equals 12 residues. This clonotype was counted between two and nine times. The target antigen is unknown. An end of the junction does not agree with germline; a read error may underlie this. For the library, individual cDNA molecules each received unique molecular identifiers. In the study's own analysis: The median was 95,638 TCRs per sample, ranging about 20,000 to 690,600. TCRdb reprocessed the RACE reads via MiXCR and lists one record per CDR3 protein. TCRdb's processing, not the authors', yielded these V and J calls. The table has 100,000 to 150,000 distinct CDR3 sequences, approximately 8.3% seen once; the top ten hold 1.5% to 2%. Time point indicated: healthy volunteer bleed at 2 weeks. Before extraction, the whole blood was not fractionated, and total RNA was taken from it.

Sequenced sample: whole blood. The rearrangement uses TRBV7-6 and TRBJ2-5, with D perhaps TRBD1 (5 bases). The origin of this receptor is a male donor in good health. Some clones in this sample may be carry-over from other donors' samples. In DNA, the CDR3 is TGTGCCAGCAGCCTGCAAGGGGCCCACACCACGTTC. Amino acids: CASSLQGAHTTF.